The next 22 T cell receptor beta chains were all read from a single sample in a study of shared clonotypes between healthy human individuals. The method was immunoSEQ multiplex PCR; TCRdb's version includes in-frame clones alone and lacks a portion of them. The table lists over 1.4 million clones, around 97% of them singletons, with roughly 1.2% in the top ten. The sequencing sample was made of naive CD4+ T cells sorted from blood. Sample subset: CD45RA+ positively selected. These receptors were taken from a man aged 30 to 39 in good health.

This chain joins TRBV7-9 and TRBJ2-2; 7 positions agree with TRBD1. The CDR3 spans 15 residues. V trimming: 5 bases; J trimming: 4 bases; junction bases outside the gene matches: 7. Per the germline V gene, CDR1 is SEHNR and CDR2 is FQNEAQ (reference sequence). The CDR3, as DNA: TGTGCCAGCAGCGCACGACAGGGACCCACCGGGGAGCTGTTTTTT. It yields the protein CASSARQGPTGELFF.

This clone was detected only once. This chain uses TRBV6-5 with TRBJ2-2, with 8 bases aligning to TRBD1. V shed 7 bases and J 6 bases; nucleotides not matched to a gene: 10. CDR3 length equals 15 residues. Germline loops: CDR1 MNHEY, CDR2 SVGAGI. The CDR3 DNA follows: TGTGCCAGCACCCCACAAAAACAGGGGGCCGGGGAGCTGTTTTTT. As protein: CASTPQKQGAGELFF.

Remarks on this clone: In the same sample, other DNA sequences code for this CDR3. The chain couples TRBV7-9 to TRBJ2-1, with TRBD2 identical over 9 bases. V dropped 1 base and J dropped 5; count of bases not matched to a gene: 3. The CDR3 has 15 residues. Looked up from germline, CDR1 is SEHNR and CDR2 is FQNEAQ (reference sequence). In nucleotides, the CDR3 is TGTGCCAGCAGCTTAGGTCTAGCGGGACACAATGAGCAGTTCTTC. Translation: CASSLGLAGHNEQFF.

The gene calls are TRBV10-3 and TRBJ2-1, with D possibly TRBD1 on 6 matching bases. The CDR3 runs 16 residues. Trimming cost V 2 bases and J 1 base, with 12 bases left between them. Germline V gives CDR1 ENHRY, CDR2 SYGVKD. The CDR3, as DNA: TGTGCCATCAGTGAGGAGGATACAGGGTCCTACAATGAGCAGTTCTTC. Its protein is CAISEEDTGSYNEQFF.

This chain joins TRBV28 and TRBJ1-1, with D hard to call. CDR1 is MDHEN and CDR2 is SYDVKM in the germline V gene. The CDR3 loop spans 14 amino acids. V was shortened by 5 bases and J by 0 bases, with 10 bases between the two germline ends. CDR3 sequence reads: CASSPLGMNTEAFF. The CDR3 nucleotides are TGTGCCAGCAGTCCCCTAGGCATGAACACTGAAGCTTTCTTT.

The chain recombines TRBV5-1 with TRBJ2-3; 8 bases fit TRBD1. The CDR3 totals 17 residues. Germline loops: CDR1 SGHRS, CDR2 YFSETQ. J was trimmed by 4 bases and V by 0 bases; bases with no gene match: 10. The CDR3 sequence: CASSLASGGAGADTQYF. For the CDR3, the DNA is TGCGCCAGCAGCTTGGCTTCAGGGGGCGCGGGCGCAGATACGCAGTATTTT.

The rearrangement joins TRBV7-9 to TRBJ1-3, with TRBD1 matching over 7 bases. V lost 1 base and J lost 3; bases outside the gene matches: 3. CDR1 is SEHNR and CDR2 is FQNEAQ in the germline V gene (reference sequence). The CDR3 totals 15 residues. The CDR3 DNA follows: TGTGCCAGCAGCTTAGAGGGGGCGATTGGAAACACCATATATTTT. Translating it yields CASSLEGAIGNTIYF.

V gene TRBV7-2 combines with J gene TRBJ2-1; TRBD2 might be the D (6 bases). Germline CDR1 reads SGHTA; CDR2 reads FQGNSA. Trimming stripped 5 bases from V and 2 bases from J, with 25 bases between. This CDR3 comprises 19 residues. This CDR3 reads CASSPSLGLLPKAYNEQFF. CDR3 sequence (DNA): TGTGCCAGCAGCCCATCCTTGGGACTGCTTCCTAAAGCCTACAATGAGCAGTTCTTC.

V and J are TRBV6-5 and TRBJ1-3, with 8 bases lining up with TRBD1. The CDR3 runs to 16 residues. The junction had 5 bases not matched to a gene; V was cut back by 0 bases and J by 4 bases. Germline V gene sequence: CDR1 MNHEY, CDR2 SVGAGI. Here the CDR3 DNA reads TGTGCCAGCAGTTACTCGAGGACAGGGTTCGGAAACACCATATATTTT. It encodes CASSYSRTGFGNTIYF.

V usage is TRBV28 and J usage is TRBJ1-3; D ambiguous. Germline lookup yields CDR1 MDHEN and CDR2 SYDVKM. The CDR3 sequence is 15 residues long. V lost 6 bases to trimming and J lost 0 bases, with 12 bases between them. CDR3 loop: CASRDGRLSGNTIYF. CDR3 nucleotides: TGTGCCAGCAGGGATGGGCGCCTCTCTGGAAACACCATATATTTT. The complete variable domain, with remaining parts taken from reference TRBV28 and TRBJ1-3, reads DVKVTQSSRYLVKRTGEKVFLECVQDMDHENMFWYRQDPGLGLRLIYFSYDVKMKEKGDIPEGYSVSREKKERFSLILESASTNQTSMYLCASRDGRLSGNTIYFGEGSWLTVV.

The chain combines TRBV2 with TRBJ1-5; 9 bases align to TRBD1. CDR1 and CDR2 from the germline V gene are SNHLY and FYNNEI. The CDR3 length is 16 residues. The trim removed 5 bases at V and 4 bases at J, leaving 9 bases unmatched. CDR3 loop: CASSLQGALSNQPQHF. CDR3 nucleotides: TGTGCCAGCAGTTTACAGGGGGCACTTTCAAATCAGCCCCAGCATTTT.

The CDR3 sequence: CASSLGAGGTGELFF. The CDR3, as DNA: TGTGCCAGCAGCTTAGGGGCAGGGGGTACCGGGGAGCTGTTTTTT. This rearrangement joins TRBV7-7 to TRBJ2-2, with 7 bases fitting TRBD1. The V gene end was trimmed by 1 base and the J gene end by 5 bases; junction bases not matched to a gene: 4. Germline CDR1 and CDR2: SSHAT and FNYEAQ (reference sequence). This CDR3 region has 15 residues.

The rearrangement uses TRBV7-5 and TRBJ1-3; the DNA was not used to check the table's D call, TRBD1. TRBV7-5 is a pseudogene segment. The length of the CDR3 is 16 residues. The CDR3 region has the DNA TGTGCCAGAAGCTTAGTTTATGACAGGGTAGGAAACACCATATATTTT. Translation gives CARSLVYDRVGNTIYF.

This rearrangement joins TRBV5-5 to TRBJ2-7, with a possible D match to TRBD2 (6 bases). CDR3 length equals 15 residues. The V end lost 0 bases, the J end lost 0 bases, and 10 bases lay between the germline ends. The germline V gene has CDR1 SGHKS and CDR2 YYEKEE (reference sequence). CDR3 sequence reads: CASSLGGGTSYEQYF. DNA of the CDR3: TGTGCCAGCAGCTTGGGGGGAGGAACCTCCTACGAGCAGTACTTC.

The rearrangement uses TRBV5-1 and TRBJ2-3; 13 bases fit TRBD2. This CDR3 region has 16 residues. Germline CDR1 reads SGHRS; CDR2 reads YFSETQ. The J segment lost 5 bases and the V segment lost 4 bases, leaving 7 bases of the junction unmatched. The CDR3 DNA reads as TGCGCCAGCAGCCCAGGACTAGCGGGAGAGGTAGATACGCAGTATTTT. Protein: CASSPGLAGEVDTQYF. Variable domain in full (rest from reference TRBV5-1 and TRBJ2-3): KAGVTQTPRYLIKTRGQQVTLSCSPISGHRSVSWYQQTPGQGLQFLFEYFSETQRNKGNFPGRFSGRQFSNSRSEMNVSTLELGDSALYLCASSPGLAGEVDTQYFGPGTRLTVL.

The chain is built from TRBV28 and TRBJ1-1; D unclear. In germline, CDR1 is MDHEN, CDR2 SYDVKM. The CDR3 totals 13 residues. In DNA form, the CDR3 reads TGTGCTGGCGCATCAAACACGAACACTGAAGCTTTCTTT. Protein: CAGASNTNTEAFF.

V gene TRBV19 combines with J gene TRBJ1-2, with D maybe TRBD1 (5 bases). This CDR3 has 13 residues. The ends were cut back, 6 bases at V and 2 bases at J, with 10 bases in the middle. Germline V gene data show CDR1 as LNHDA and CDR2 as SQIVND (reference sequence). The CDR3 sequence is CASSLRDNYGYTF. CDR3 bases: TGTGCCAGTAGCCTCCGGGACAACTATGGCTACACCTTC. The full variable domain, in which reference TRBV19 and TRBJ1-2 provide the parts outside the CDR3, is DGGITQSPKYLFRKEGQNVTLSCEQNLNHDAMYWYRQDPGQGLRLIYYSQIVNDFQKGDIAEGYSVSREKKESFPLTVTSAQKNPTAFYLCASSLRDNYGYTFGSGTRLTVV.

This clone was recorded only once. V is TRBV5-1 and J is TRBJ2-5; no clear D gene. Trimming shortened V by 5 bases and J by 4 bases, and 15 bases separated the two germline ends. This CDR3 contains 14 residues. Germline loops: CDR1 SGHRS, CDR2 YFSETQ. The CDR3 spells CASSGFSKIETQYF. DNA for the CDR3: TGCGCCAGCAGTGGATTTAGTAAGATAGAGACCCAGTACTTC.

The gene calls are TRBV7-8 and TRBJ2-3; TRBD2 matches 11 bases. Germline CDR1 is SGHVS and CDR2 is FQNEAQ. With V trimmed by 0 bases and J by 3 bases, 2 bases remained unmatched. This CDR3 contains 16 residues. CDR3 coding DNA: TGTGCCAGCAGCTTAGCGGGACTAGCGGTGACAGATACGCAGTATTTT. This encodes CASSLAGLAVTDTQYF.

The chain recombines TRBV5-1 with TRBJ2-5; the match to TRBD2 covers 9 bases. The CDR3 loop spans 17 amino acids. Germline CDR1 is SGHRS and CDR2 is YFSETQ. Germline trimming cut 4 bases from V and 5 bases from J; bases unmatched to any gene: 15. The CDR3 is CASSPGTVGLAQETQYF. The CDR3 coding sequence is TGCGCCAGCAGCCCCGGGACCGTGGGACTAGCCCAGGAGACCCAGTACTTC.

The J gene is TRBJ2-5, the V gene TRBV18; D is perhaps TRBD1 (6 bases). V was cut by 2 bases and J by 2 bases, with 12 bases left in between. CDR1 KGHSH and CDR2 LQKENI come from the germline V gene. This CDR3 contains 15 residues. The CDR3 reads CASSPYRVPQETQYF. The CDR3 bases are TGTGCCAGCTCACCATACAGGGTTCCGCAAGAGACCCAGTACTTC.

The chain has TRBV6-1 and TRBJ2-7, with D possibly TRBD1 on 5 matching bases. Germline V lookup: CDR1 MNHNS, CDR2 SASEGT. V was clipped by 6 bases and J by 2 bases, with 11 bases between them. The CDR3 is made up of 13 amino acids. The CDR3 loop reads CASRMTDPYEQYF. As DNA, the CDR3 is TGTGCCAGCAGGATGACAGACCCCTACGAGCAGTACTTC.